The 26 T cell receptor beta chains below were found in one sample sequenced in a study of blood T cells in healthy people across ages. A J-beta primer mix and a sample-barcoded 5' primer were used in a second PCR of about 7 to 12 cycles. One entry per CDR3 protein results from TCRdb running MiXCR on the 5' RACE reads. The repertoire has roughly 1.5 million distinct CDR3 sequences, approximately 43% of them found once; the top ten carry approximately 4%. Sequenced input: blood. These receptors all come from a woman aged 18-29 years in good health.

The V and J genes are TRBV5-1 and TRBJ2-5; unclear D gene. V was pared by 4 bases and J by 5 bases, with 15 bases between. The CDR3 contains 14 residues. The germline CDR1 and CDR2 sequences are SGHRS and YFSETQ. The CDR3 DNA sequence: TGCGCCAGCAGCAGAGACCCGACCAAGGAGACCCAGTACTTC. It is translated as CASSRDPTKETQYF. Full variable domain (remainder filled in from reference TRBV5-1 and TRBJ2-5): KAGVTQTPRYLIKTRGQQVTLSCSPISGHRSVSWYQQTPGQGLQFLFEYFSETQRNKGNFPGRFSGRQFSNSRSEMNVSTLELGDSALYLCASSRDPTKETQYFGPGTRLLVL.

The chain recombines TRBV6-4 with TRBJ1-2; perhaps TRBD1 as D (6 bases). Germline-derived CDR1 and CDR2 are MRHNA and SNTAGT. V lost 6 bases, J lost 7 bases, and 18 bases lay in between. The CDR3 totals 14 residues. CDR3 nucleotides: TGTGCCAGCAGACGGGACACTCAGCGTGGTGGCTACACCTTC. Amino acids: CASRRDTQRGGYTF.

This clonotype has only a few counts. The chain uses TRBV6-2 or TRBV6-3 and TRBJ2-6; D unresolved. The CDR3 consists of 12 residues. The ends were cut back, 8 bases at V and 4 bases at J, with 6 bases in the middle. CDR1 is MNHEY, CDR2 SVGEGT, per germline. The DNA for the CDR3 is TGTGCCAGCCGCTGGGGGGCCAACGTCCTGACTTTC. It encodes CASRWGANVLTF.

The rearrangement joins TRBV7-9 to TRBJ2-1, with D possibly matching TRBD1 (6 bases). The germline gives CDR1 SEHNR, CDR2 FQNEAQ (reference sequence). Trimming shortened V by 8 bases and J by 6 bases, and 14 bases separated the two germline ends. This CDR3 comprises 13 residues. The CDR3 spells CASAQGWSNEQFF. For the CDR3, the DNA is TGTGCCAGCGCCCAGGGGTGGTCCAATGAGCAGTTCTTC.

This clonotype was recorded at least ten times. The chain uses TRBV25-1 and TRBJ2-1; 8 nucleotides agree with TRBD2. The V segment lost 9 bases and the J segment 3 bases; nucleotides outside the gene matches: 7. Germline CDR1 MGHDK, CDR2 SYGVNS. The CDR3 has 14 residues. This CDR3 reads CASSPLADYNEQFF. As DNA, the CDR3 is TGTGCCAGTAGTCCACTAGCGGACTACAATGAGCAGTTCTTC.

CDR3 in DNA: TGTGCAACTCAGTTTGGAATCGCGGGGGGGTACAATGAGCAGTTCTTC. Translated: CATQFGIAGGYNEQFF. The J gene is TRBJ2-1, the V gene TRBV28, with 9 bases that match TRBD2. The CDR3 runs 16 residues. Germline values: CDR1 MDHEN, CDR2 SYDVKM.

V and J are TRBV4-3 and TRBJ1-2; D gene ambiguous. This CDR3 is 13 amino acids long. CDR1 LGHNA and CDR2 YSLEER come from the germline V gene. V gave up 7 bases and J gave up 3 bases, with 12 bases separating them. In DNA, the CDR3 is TGCGCCAGCAACCACGGTGGCGACTATGGCTACACCTTC. The encoded protein is CASNHGGDYGYTF.

This chain connects TRBV9 to TRBJ2-7, with TRBD2 matching 10 bases. Germline V gene data show CDR1 as SGDLS and CDR2 as YYNGEE. V lost 2 bases and J lost 5; bases outside the gene matches: 7. The CDR3 has 15 amino acids. CDR3 bases: TGTGCCAGCAGCGTGAGCGGACTAGCGGCCAACGAGCAGTACTTC. It codes for CASSVSGLAANEQYF.

This clonotype showed up just a few times. The chain links TRBV29-1 to TRBJ2-1; D is unresolved. Gene TRBJ2-7 matches the end of the DNA better, so the J call may be wrong. The germline V gene encodes CDR1 SQVTM and CDR2 ANQGSEA. This CDR3 comprises 13 residues. Here the CDR3 DNA reads TGCAGCGTAGCACCTCTAACCTACAATGAGCAGTACTTC. This gives the protein CSVAPLTYNEQYF.

This chain uses TRBV27 with TRBJ2-4; D may correspond to TRBD1 or TRBD2 (6 bases each). The closer fit of TRBJ2-5 to the DNA end suggests the J call may be wrong. Germline V gives CDR1 MNHEY, CDR2 SMNVEV (reference sequence). The CDR3 is 16 residues long. The CDR3 nucleotides are TGTGCCAGCAGTTTCTTGGGAACAGGGACTGGGGAGACCCAGTACTTC. Its protein is CASSFLGTGTGETQYF.

This clonotype was seen a few times. The CDR3 bases are TGTGCCAGCAGCTTGGACCGATGGCTAAATGGCTACACCTTC. Protein: CASSLDRWLNGYTF. This sequence joins TRBV5-5 and TRBJ1-2; no clear D. The CDR3 covers 14 residues. V was shortened by 0 bases and J by 6 bases, with 12 bases between the two germline ends. CDR1 SGHKS and CDR2 YYEKEE come from the germline V gene (reference sequence).

This chain joins TRBV10-2 and TRBJ2-1; 10 bases are shared with TRBD1. Per germline, CDR1 WSHSY and CDR2 SAAADI. This CDR3 has 15 amino acids. V shed 7 bases and J 7 bases; nucleotides not matched to a gene: 10. The CDR3 DNA reads TGCGCCAGCAAGGCGGGACAGGGGACCGGGAATGAGCAGTTCTTC. Translating gives CASKAGQGTGNEQFF.

The CDR3 region has the DNA TGCGCCAGCAGCCCCGGAGGCCTCGCCTACAATGAGCAGTTCTTC. Protein sequence: CASSPGGLAYNEQFF. The rearrangement links TRBV4-1 to TRBJ2-1; possible D gene TRBD2, 5 bases. The germline CDR1 and CDR2 sequences are MGHRA and YSYEKL. Trimming left V 4 bases short and J 2 bases short, with 12 bases between. This CDR3 region has 15 residues.

There are a few counts of this clonotype. The V gene is TRBV28, the J gene TRBJ1-4; D call uncertain. Trimming removed 3 bases from V and 6 bases from J, with 11 bases in between. Germline CDR1 is MDHEN and CDR2 is SYDVKM. The CDR3 spans 14 residues. The CDR3 region is CASSFRPSDEKLFF. In DNA, the CDR3 is TGTGCCAGCAGTTTCAGGCCCTCCGATGAAAAACTGTTTTTT.

There are a few counts of this clonotype. The rearrangement links TRBV27 to TRBJ1-2; D gene ambiguous. The ends were cut back, 2 bases at V and 4 bases at J, with 20 bases in the middle. The CDR3 is 17 amino acids. CDR1 MNHEY and CDR2 SMNVEV come from the germline V gene (reference sequence). The CDR3 region is CASSLRSSRSLGYGYTF. CDR3 DNA sequence: TGTGCCAGCAGTTTACGATCGTCCAGGTCCCTTGGCTATGGCTACACCTTC.

The chain is built from TRBV20-1 and TRBJ2-4; 8 nucleotides line up with TRBD2. TRBJ2-7 matches the DNA end more closely, so the J call is doubtful. The CDR3 length is 14 residues. CDR1 and CDR2 from the germline V gene are DFQATT and SNEGSKA (reference sequence). DNA for the CDR3: TGCAGTGCCCCGGGGGGGGGTCCTTTGTACGAGCAGTACTTC. It yields the protein CSAPGGGPLYEQYF.

The chain links TRBV6-5 to TRBJ1-1, with no clear D. Germline CDR1 and CDR2: MNHEY and SVGAGI. This CDR3 region has 13 residues. With 8 bases removed from V and 5 bases from J, the gap between germline ends came to 15 bases. CDR3 DNA sequence: TGTGCCAGCCATCTGGAGTCGAGGACTGAAGCTTTCTTT. Translation: CASHLESRTEAFF.

The chain couples TRBV7-8 to TRBJ2-1; the match to TRBD1 covers 10 bases. Looked up from germline, CDR1 is SGHVS and CDR2 is FQNEAQ. There are 17 residues in the CDR3. Trimming cost V 4 bases and J 7 bases; bases outside gene matches: 13. As DNA, the CDR3 is TGTGCCAGCAGCTCCTTGTTAGGGGACAGGGGTCTTAATGAGCAGTTCTTC. Protein product: CASSSLLGDRGLNEQFF.

The chain combines TRBV7-9 with TRBJ1-2; D uncertain. V lost 5 bases and J lost 13, with 17 bases in between. Germline V lookup: CDR1 SEHNR, CDR2 FQNEAQ (reference sequence). This CDR3 spans 12 amino acids. The CDR3 loop is CASSAPRNILTF. CDR3 coding DNA: TGTGCCAGCAGCGCTCCTAGAAATATACTCACCTTC.

This chain joins TRBV12-3 or TRBV12-4 and TRBJ2-3; 9 bases map to TRBD1. V lost 10 bases and J lost 4; bases outside the gene matches: 12. The CDR3 totals 15 residues. CDR3 bases: TGTGCCACCGGACGAGGGACAGGGTCTCCAGATACGCAGTATTTT. It translates to CATGRGTGSPDTQYF.

This chain connects TRBV20-1 to TRBJ2-5; possible D gene TRBD1, 6 bases. The germline CDR1 and CDR2 sequences are DFQATT and SNEGSKA (reference sequence). V was shortened by 3 bases and J by 0 bases, with 11 bases between the two germline ends. This CDR3 contains 14 residues. The CDR3 DNA reads as TGCAGTGCTAGGCACAGGGCCTACCAAGAGACCCAGTACTTC. Translated, it gives CSARHRAYQETQYF.

The chain joins TRBV7-9 to TRBJ2-3; D is possibly TRBD2 (6 bases). The CDR3 runs 16 residues. CDR1 is SEHNR and CDR2 is FQNEAQ in the germline V gene (reference sequence). V dropped 1 base and J dropped 4 bases, with 15 bases sitting between them. The DNA of the CDR3 is TGTGCCAGCAGCTTAGTCCTGGCGGGGCGTGCAGATACGCAGTATTTT. This codes for CASSLVLAGRADTQYF. The whole variable domain, filled in from reference TRBV7-9 and TRBJ2-3, reads DTGVSQNPRHKITKRGQNVTFRCDPISEHNRLYWYRQTLGQGPEFLTYFQNEAQLEKSRLLSDRFSAERPKGSFSTLEIQRTEQGDSAMYLCASSLVLAGRADTQYFGPGTRLTVL.

This clonotype has at least ten counts. The chain links TRBV6-2 or TRBV6-3 to TRBJ2-1, with 10 nucleotides matching TRBD2. Germline-derived CDR1 and CDR2 are MNHEY and SVGEGT. This CDR3 region has 15 residues. The trim removed 5 bases at V and 3 bases at J, leaving 4 bases unmatched. The CDR3 bases are TGTGCCAGCAGTGTCCTAGCGGGGGACTACAATGAGCAGTTCTTC. Its protein product is CASSVLAGDYNEQFF.

This clonotype was counted a few times. V usage is TRBV4-1 and J usage is TRBJ2-1; the D is unclear. CDR1 and CDR2 (germline): MGHRA, YSYEKL. V lost 5 bases to trimming and J lost 0 bases, with 14 bases between them. The CDR3 runs 16 residues. Here the CDR3 reads CASSIRPSSSYNEQFF. Written as DNA, the CDR3 is TGCGCCAGCAGCATTCGACCCTCTAGCTCCTACAATGAGCAGTTCTTC.

This clonotype was detected only a few times. The chain has TRBV7-9 and TRBJ2-4, with 12 bases aligning to TRBD2. Germline V lookup: CDR1 SEHNR, CDR2 FQNEAQ (reference sequence). V trimming: 4 bases; J trimming: 15 bases; junction bases outside the gene matches: 1. The length of the CDR3 is 11 residues. The CDR3 DNA reads TGTGCCAGCAGCTCGGGACTAGCGGGGTACTTC. Translating gives CASSSGLAGYF.

The V gene is TRBV13, the J gene TRBJ2-7; tentatively, D is TRBD2 (6 bases). Per germline, CDR1 PRHDT and CDR2 FYEKMQ (reference sequence). Trimming took off 5 bases at V and 3 bases at J, with 11 bases between the two ends. The CDR3 runs to 13 residues. The CDR3 reads CASSGRGVYEQYF. CDR3 sequence (DNA): TGTGCCAGCAGCGGTCGCGGGGTCTACGAGCAGTACTTC.